Listed here are 21 T cell receptor beta chains from one sample, sequenced in a study of vaccination effects on CD4 cells after COVID-19. These TCRs are of unknown antigen specificity. ViraFEST assay sequencing came after antigen-specific CD4+ T cells were expanded with viral peptide pools. The culture ran for 9 to 11 days, and then CD4+ T cells were isolated. Testing of the vaccine recipients showed negative nucleocapsid antibodies and no prior SARS-CoV-2 infection. This table comes from immunoSEQ multiplex PCR, and its TCRdb copy is limited to in-frame clones, with some not included. The data show about 63,000 clones, with around 75% seen just once and roughly 4% held by the top ten. Source: CD4+ T cells from PBMCs cultured with HCoV-OC43 spike peptides, taken before COVID-19 vaccination. Documented subset: HCoV-OC43 spike overlapping peptide pool stimulation. These receptors were obtained from a human donor who received a COVID-19 vaccine.

The chain employs TRBV19 and TRBJ1-2, with D unresolved. The CDR3 totals 12 residues. V was pared by 7 bases and J by 8 bases, with 14 bases between. Germline values: CDR1 LNHDA, CDR2 SQIVND (reference sequence). CDR3 sequence: CASNEGSGGYTF. The CDR3 coding sequence is TGTGCCAGTAATGAAGGATCTGGGGGCTACACCTTC.

This chain uses TRBV11-1 with TRBJ2-7; 10 positions match TRBD2. The length of the CDR3 is 15 residues. J gave up 3 bases and V 3 bases, and 5 bases lay outside the gene matches. Per the germline V gene, CDR1 is SGHAT and CDR2 is FQDESV (reference sequence). The CDR3 DNA is TGTGCCAGCAGCTTTCTAGCGGGGGTTAACTACGAGCAGTACGTC. It codes for CASSFLAGVNYEQYV.

The J gene is TRBJ2-3, the V gene TRBV6-5; maybe TRBD2 (6 bases). The CDR3 length is 14 residues. The germline V gene encodes CDR1 MNHEY and CDR2 SVGAGI. The ends were cut back, 8 bases at V and 8 bases at J, with 20 bases in the middle. The CDR3 region has the DNA TGTGCCAGCGCTCCAGGGAACGCCGGGGGTACGCAGTATTTT. It codes for CASAPGNAGGTQYF.

The genes are TRBV30 and TRBJ1-6; TRBD1 might be the D (6 bases). The V gene's germline CDR1 is GTSNPN and CDR2 SVGIG (reference sequence). The V end lost 2 bases, the J end lost 0 bases, and 17 bases lay between the germline ends. The CDR3 is 18 amino acids. The CDR3 bases are TGTGCCTGGAGTAAGGGCAGGGGAGACCGCTCCTATAATTCACCCCTCCACTTT. The encoded protein is CAWSKGRGDRSYNSPLHF.

This rearrangement joins TRBV3-1 (or the pseudogene TRBV3-2) to TRBJ2-7; weak D call: TRBD1 (5 bases). The ends were cut back, 4 bases at V and 7 bases at J, with 14 bases in the middle. The CDR3 loop spans 13 amino acids. Germline CDR1 is LGHDT and CDR2 is YNNKEL (reference sequence). CDR3 sequence: CASSLQGSGEQYV. Written as DNA, the CDR3 is TGTGCCAGCAGCCTTCAGGGATCCGGGGAGCAGTACGTC.

The chain links TRBV18 to TRBJ2-2; no clear D. The V gene's germline CDR1 is KGHSH and CDR2 LQKENI. V lost 2 bases, J lost 2 bases, and 9 bases lay in between. The CDR3 is 15 residues long. CDR3 residues: CASSPGIVNTGELFF. The DNA of the CDR3 is TGTGCCAGCTCACCAGGAATCGTAAACACCGGGGAGCTGTTTTTT. The whole variable domain, remainder taken from reference TRBV18 and TRBJ2-2, is NAGVMQNPRHLVRRRGQEARLRCSPMKGHSHVYWYRQLPEEGLKFMVYLQKENIIDESGMPKERFSAEFPKEGPSILRIQQVVRGDSAAYFCASSPGIVNTGELFFGEGSRLTVL.

V gene TRBV6-5 combines with J gene TRBJ2-2; tentative D call: TRBD1 (5 bases). The CDR3 has 14 residues. Germline V gene lookup returns CDR1 MNHEY and CDR2 SVGAGI. Trimming left V 6 bases short and J 0 bases short, with 8 bases between. Written as DNA, the CDR3 is TGTGCCAGCAGATCAGGGCCGAACACCGGGGAGCTGTTTTTT. This codes for CASRSGPNTGELFF.

The chain couples TRBV10-3 to TRBJ1-2; D unresolved. This CDR3 is 16 amino acids long. The V end lost 0 bases, the J end lost 4 bases, and 15 bases lay between the germline ends. Germline loops: CDR1 ENHRY, CDR2 SYGVKD. DNA for the CDR3: TGTGCCATCAGTGAGTCGACTGACGTCAAAGCCTATGGCTACACCTTC. This sequence encodes CAISESTDVKAYGYTF.

V usage is TRBV5-6 and J usage is TRBJ2-5, with 13 bases matching TRBD2. CDR1 and CDR2 (germline): SGHDT, YYEEEE. The CDR3 extends over 19 amino acids. V trimming: 4 bases; J trimming: 5 bases; junction bases outside the gene matches: 17. In DNA form, the CDR3 reads TGTGCCAGCAGCCCCGGGACTAGCGGGGTTTTTGTCGGACGGGAGACCCAGTACTTC. As protein: CASSPGTSGVFVGRETQYF.

The sample holds a few counts of this clone. J is TRBJ1-1 and V is TRBV9, with TRBD1 matching 7 bases. V shed 0 bases, J shed 4 bases, and the junction held 12 bases outside the gene matches. CDR1 SGDLS and CDR2 YYNGEE come from the germline V gene. This CDR3 has 17 residues. The CDR3 coding sequence is TGTGCCAGCAGCGTAGGGGACAGTTCATCTCTAGGCACTGAAGCTTTCTTT. Protein sequence: CASSVGDSSSLGTEAFF.

This chain connects TRBV12-5 to TRBJ2-7; D is possibly TRBD1 (6 bases). The germline V and J ends were trimmed by 10 bases and 7 bases, with 26 bases remaining between them. Looked up from germline, CDR1 is LGHNT and CDR2 is FRNRAP. CDR3 length: 15 residues. DNA for the CDR3: TGTGCTAATACCGACGGGGTCAGGGGTTTATTAGAGCAGTACGTC. It encodes CANTDGVRGLLEQYV.

This clone was recorded a few times. CDR3 sequence: CASRQQGAGSNQPQHF. The CDR3, as DNA: TGTGCCAGCAGACAACAGGGGGCCGGGAGCAATCAGCCCCAGCATTTT. The V call is TRBV7-8, the J call TRBJ1-5; TRBD1 matches at 9 bases. The CDR3 length is 16 residues. Per the germline V gene, CDR1 is SGHVS and CDR2 is FQNEAQ. Trimming took 6 bases from V and 1 from J; bases not matched to a gene: 7.

This clone was counted a few times. V is TRBV2 and J is TRBJ1-1, with D possibly being TRBD1 (6 bases). The V end was cut by 7 bases, the J end by 10 bases, with 19 bases between. The CDR3 extends over 13 amino acids. The germline V gene has CDR1 SNHLY and CDR2 FYNNEI. DNA for the CDR3: TGTGCCAGCAATCCTCTTCAGGGGAGGTTAGCTTTCTTT. It yields the protein CASNPLQGRLAFF.

CDR3 nucleotide sequence: TGTGCTAGTGGGACGATGACTTTGGGTACGCAGTATTTT. Protein: CASGTMTLGTQYF. The rearrangement links TRBV12-5 to TRBJ2-3; no firm D call. Between the trimmed V and J ends, which lost 6 bases and 8 bases, there was a span of 15 bases. The CDR3 sequence is 13 residues long. Germline values: CDR1 LGHNT, CDR2 FRNRAP.

The gene calls are TRBV18 and TRBJ1-2; D is perhaps TRBD1 (5 bases). In germline, CDR1 is KGHSH, CDR2 LQKENI. Trimming removed 3 bases at V and 6 bases at J, with 14 bases between. The CDR3 covers 14 residues. The CDR3 coding sequence is TGTGCCAGCTCACCCCTGAGACAGTCCGATGGCTACACCTTC. Translation gives CASSPLRQSDGYTF.

This clone appeared a single time. The rearrangement joins TRBV6-4 to TRBJ2-7; TRBD1 matches at 8 bases. Trimming cost V 1 base and J 3 bases; bases outside gene matches: 14. The CDR3 sequence is 18 residues long. Germline CDR1 and CDR2: MRHNA and SNTAGT. The DNA for the CDR3 is TGTGCCAGCAGTGACTTGAGAGAAAGGGGACAGGTGGTCTACGAGCAGTACGTC. Encoded protein: CASSDLRERGQVVYEQYV.

The chain recombines TRBV5-5 with TRBJ2-3; 7 bases are shared with TRBD2. There are 11 residues in the CDR3. The germline gives CDR1 SGHKS, CDR2 YYEKEE (reference sequence). V gave up 7 bases and J gave up 8 bases; unmatched junction bases: 4. For the CDR3, the DNA is TGTGCCAGCGGCCCGGGGGGTACGCAGTATTTT. Its protein product is CASGPGGTQYF.

The chain links TRBV24-1 to TRBJ1-2; no definite D call. CDR3 length: 12 amino acids. Germline assignment: CDR1 KGHDR and CDR2 SFDVKD. Trimming removed 5 bases from V and 4 bases from J, with 7 bases in between. CDR3 nucleotide sequence: TGTGCCACCAGTGGACAAGGCTATGGCTACACCTTC. Protein sequence: CATSGQGYGYTF.

This chain links TRBV2 with TRBJ2-5, with D maybe TRBD2 (6 bases). Germline-derived CDR1 and CDR2 are SNHLY and FYNNEI. The CDR3 is made up of 15 amino acids. Deletions cut 5 bases from V and 5 bases from J, with 18 bases between. The CDR3 nucleotides are TGTGCCAGCAGTCAACTTAACTCCGGAGGGGAGACCCAGTACTTC. Translating it yields CASSQLNSGGETQYF.

The chain recombines TRBV27 with TRBJ2-2, with TRBD1 identical over 11 bases. The J segment lost 1 base and the V segment lost 6 bases, leaving 10 bases of the junction unmatched. This CDR3 is built from 18 residues. Germline CDR1 is MNHEY and CDR2 is SMNVEV (reference sequence). CDR3 protein: CASRDRGPNFLNTGELFF. In nucleotides, the CDR3 is TGTGCCAGCAGGGACAGGGGGCCCAACTTTTTGAACACCGGGGAGCTGTTTTTT.

In its sample, this clone was seen a few times. The rearrangement joins TRBV10-1 to TRBJ1-1, with TRBD1 matching over 8 bases. Germline V gene data show CDR1 as WNHNN and CDR2 as SYGVQD (reference sequence). The junction had 9 bases not matched to a gene; V was cut back by 10 bases and J by 5 bases. CDR3 length: 13 residues. The CDR3 protein is CAIPQGAGTEAFF. CDR3 bases: TGCGCCATCCCGCAGGGGGCAGGTACTGAAGCTTTCTTT.